The T cell receptor (beta chain) described here comes from a study of CD8+CD57+ T cells in acquired aplastic anemia. About the study: Mean DNA quantity obtained from sorted CD4+ and CD8+ cells was 3.2 ug.

Whole-study findings and limits: Patients versus controls showed no significant CD8+ Simpson's diversity difference. A set of about 28 CD8+ CDR3 sequences was shared between patients and controls, and these sequences appeared highly expressed in patients.

Germline V gene data show CDR1 as MNHNS and CDR2 as SASEGT. J was trimmed by 3 bases and V by 6 bases; bases with no gene match: 2. This CDR3 spans 13 amino acids. Genomic DNA, the template, was used for profiling of the TCR beta VDJ and CDR3. TCRdb re-analysed the reads in MiXCR, keeping a single row per CDR3 protein. The sample includes around 150,000 distinct CDR3 sequences, about 50% seen only once; the top ten take roughly 30%. With respect to this clonotype: Its target is unknown.

Patients chosen for sequencing had shown CD8+CD57+ cell expansion by flow cytometry. Every patient presented with severe acquired aplastic anemia. Sample: sorted CD4+, CD8+, or CD8+CD57+ T cells (not recorded which) from PBMCs. This chain links TRBV6-1 with TRBJ2-5; 9 bases match TRBD2. This receptor was taken from a human donor with aplastic anemia. The CDR3 protein is CASRSSGKETQYF. The CDR3 DNA reads TGTGCCAGCAGGTCTAGCGGGAAAGAGACCCAGTACTTC.